The clone carrying this T cell receptor (beta chain) was seen a single time. Its matching antigen is unknown. The entry originates in a study of beta chain features in type 1 diabetes. The sequenced template was cDNA made from the entire isolated RNA. The read count averaged approximately 3.3 million across naive, central memory and regulatory T cell samples. Only in-frame clones appear in the TCRdb table, and some are missing; sequencing was by immunoSEQ multiplex PCR. The repertoire includes 50,000 or so clones, 42% of them detected once, and roughly 1.4% sits in the top ten. Germline loops: CDR1 KGHSH, CDR2 LQKENI. V lost 3 bases to trimming and J lost 1 base, with 15 bases between them. The CDR3 consists of 16 residues. Study outcomes and limitations: Type 1 diabetes patients showed a moderate but significant shortening of TCRB CDR3s in all four CD4+ subsets.

Sequencing was done on a sample of Tregs from blood. The TCR originated in a man aged 25-40 years with type 1 diabetes. V and J are TRBV18 and TRBJ2-5, with a weak D call TRBD1 (6 bases). CDR3 nucleotides: TGTGCCAGCTCACCGGTGGACAGCCTCCCCCAAGAGACCCAGTACTTC. Translation gives CASSPVDSLPQETQYF.